Each of the 20 T cell receptor beta chains below was sequenced from the same sample in a study of cytomegalovirus exposure and HLA in healthy donors. Clones were read by immunoSEQ multiplex PCR, and TCRdb kept only the in-frame ones, dropping some. The repertoire holds tens of thousands of clones, with around 90% as singletons. The specimen was PBMCs. Receptor source: a man aged 18 to 30 in good health and CMV-seronegative.

The CDR3 nucleotides read TGTGCCAGCAGGAGGACAGGGAGTGGCCAAGAGACCCAGTACTTC. Protein: CASRRTGSGQETQYF. This chain uses TRBV27 with TRBJ2-5; 8 bases are shared with TRBD1. Germline CDR1 reads MNHEY; CDR2 reads SMNVEV (reference sequence). V shed 6 bases, J shed 1 base, and the junction held 7 bases outside the gene matches. The length of the CDR3 is 15 residues.

This chain connects TRBV19 to TRBJ1-1; maybe TRBD1 (5 bases). The CDR3 covers 14 residues. Germline values: CDR1 LNHDA, CDR2 SQIVND (reference sequence). V was cut by 8 bases and J by 1 base, with 14 bases left in between. Written as DNA, the CDR3 is TGTGCCAGTCGTGAAGCAGGGTGGAACACTGAAGCTTTCTTT. Translation gives CASREAGWNTEAFF.

J is TRBJ2-4 and V is TRBV2, with 7 bases aligning to TRBD2. The CDR3 totals 11 residues. Per germline, CDR1 SNHLY and CDR2 FYNNEI. V shed 11 bases, J shed 8 bases, and the junction held 6 bases outside the gene matches. The CDR3 loop reads CAHQAGDIQYF. For the CDR3, the DNA is TGTGCCCACCAGGCGGGAGACATTCAGTACTTC. The complete variable domain, with remaining parts taken from reference TRBV2 and TRBJ2-4, reads EPEVTQTPSHQVTQMGQEVILRCVPISNHLYFYWYRQILGQKVEFLVSFYNNEISEKSEIFDDQFSVERPDGSNFTLKIRSTKLEDSAMYFCAHQAGDIQYFGAGTRLSVL.

On this clone itself: The junction shows a germline mismatch at one end, possibly a read error. The J gene is TRBJ2-5, the V gene TRBV6-1, with D possibly TRBD2 on 6 matching bases. CDR3 size: 11 residues. Germline values: CDR1 MNHNS, CDR2 SASEGT. CDR3 region: CASRGLLVADF. CDR3 sequence (DNA): TGTGCCAGCAGGGGACTCTTGGTCGCAGACTTC.

The rearrangement uses TRBV28 and TRBJ1-5; D call uncertain. Germline CDR1 reads MDHEN; CDR2 reads SYDVKM. V gave up 5 bases and J gave up 0 bases, with 23 bases separating them. The CDR3 consists of 19 residues. The DNA of the CDR3 is TGTGCCAGCAGTCCTACTTGGAGTCGATTGGGTTATAGCAATCAGCCCCAGCATTTT. Its protein is CASSPTWSRLGYSNQPQHF. Complete variable domain (other parts from reference TRBV28 and TRBJ1-5): DVKVTQSSRYLVKRTGEKVFLECVQDMDHENMFWYRQDPGLGLRLIYFSYDVKMKEKGDIPEGYSVSREKKERFSLILESASTNQTSMYLCASSPTWSRLGYSNQPQHFGDGTRLSIL.

V gene TRBV5-1 combines with J gene TRBJ1-5; TRBD1 is a possible D gene (6 bases). The CDR3 sequence is 15 residues long. CDR1 and CDR2 from the germline V gene are SGHRS and YFSETQ. The V gene lost 2 bases and the J gene lost 0 bases, with 9 bases spanning the gap. CDR3 loop: CASSFGDNSNQPQHF. CDR3 in DNA: TGCGCCAGCAGCTTCGGGGACAATAGCAATCAGCCCCAGCATTTT.

This clone appeared a few times. The chain carries TRBV15 and TRBJ2-7; the D gene is possibly TRBD2 (6 bases). The CDR3 is 15 amino acids. V was cut by 5 bases and J by 0 bases, with 14 bases left in between. CDR1 is LNHNV, CDR2 YYDKDF, per germline (reference sequence). The CDR3 loop is CATSLERAYSYEQYF. For the CDR3, the DNA is TGTGCCACCAGCCTTGAGCGGGCTTACTCCTACGAGCAGTACTTC. Full variable domain (missing parts from reference TRBV15 and TRBJ2-7): DAMVIQNPRYQVTQFGKPVTLSCSQTLNHNVMYWYQQKSSQAPKLLFHYYDKDFNNEADTPDNFQSRRPNTSFCFLDIRSPGLGDTAMYLCATSLERAYSYEQYFGPGTRLTVT.

The chain uses TRBV5-1 and TRBJ1-2; D gene unclear. This CDR3 comprises 14 residues. V lost 1 base and J lost 0, with 7 bases in between. Germline V gene lookup returns CDR1 SGHRS and CDR2 YFSETQ. The DNA of the CDR3 is TGCGCCAGCAGCTTGTTAACAGCTAACTATGGCTACACCTTC. Its translation: CASSLLTANYGYTF. The whole variable domain, filled in from reference TRBV5-1 and TRBJ1-2, reads KAGVTQTPRYLIKTRGQQVTLSCSPISGHRSVSWYQQTPGQGLQFLFEYFSETQRNKGNFPGRFSGRQFSNSRSEMNVSTLELGDSALYLCASSLLTANYGYTFGSGTRLTVV.

This sequence joins TRBV7-9 and TRBJ2-7; D ambiguous. Trimming shortened V by 6 bases and J by 2 bases, and 17 bases separated the two germline ends. Germline loops: CDR1 SEHNR, CDR2 FQNEAQ (reference sequence). CDR3 size: 15 residues. Here the CDR3 DNA reads TGTGCCAGCAGTCCAGAGGTTGGTCGGGCCTACGAGCAGTACTTC. It codes for CASSPEVGRAYEQYF.

The chain uses TRBV7-9 and TRBJ2-7, with 9 bases fitting TRBD1. CDR3 length: 15 residues. V gave up 4 bases and J gave up 4 bases; unmatched junction bases: 8. Per the germline V gene, CDR1 is SEHNR and CDR2 is FQNEAQ (reference sequence). CDR3 nucleotide sequence: TGTGCCAGCAGCTCCACCGCACAGGGGGCGTACGAGCAGTACTTC. Encoded protein: CASSSTAQGAYEQYF.

V and J are TRBV6-5 and TRBJ2-5; 7 nucleotides match TRBD1. The germline V gene has CDR1 MNHEY and CDR2 SVGAGI. Trimming took 5 bases from V and 7 from J; bases not matched to a gene: 13. The CDR3 spans 15 residues. In DNA form, the CDR3 reads TGTGCCAGCAGTCGAAGGGACAGCCTCCCGGGGACCCAGTACTTC. Residues: CASSRRDSLPGTQYF.

This clone was counted once. This chain links TRBV4-2 with TRBJ2-2; D may be TRBD1 (5 bases). The germline gives CDR1 LGHNA, CDR2 YNFKEQ. The CDR3 contains 17 residues. Trimming took 1 base from V and 4 from J, leaving 16 bases between them. CDR3 nucleotide sequence: TGTGCCAGCAGCCAAGTAGGGGTAGTAATGGGCACCGGGGAGCTGTTTTTT. This translates into CASSQVGVVMGTGELFF.

The chain links TRBV2 to TRBJ2-3; 8 bases map to TRBD2. The CDR3 contains 15 residues. From germline, CDR1 is SNHLY and CDR2 FYNNEI. The V segment lost 3 bases and the J segment 2 bases; nucleotides outside the gene matches: 4. CDR3 sequence reads: CASSDTSGYTDTQYF. The CDR3, as DNA: TGTGCCAGCAGTGATACTAGCGGATACACAGATACGCAGTATTTT. The full variable domain, rest sourced from reference TRBV2 and TRBJ2-3, is EPEVTQTPSHQVTQMGQEVILRCVPISNHLYFYWYRQILGQKVEFLVSFYNNEISEKSEIFDDQFSVERPDGSNFTLKIRSTKLEDSAMYFCASSDTSGYTDTQYFGPGTRLTVL.

The chain uses TRBV6-1 and TRBJ2-7; D is uncertain. The CDR3 has 15 residues. Per germline, CDR1 MNHNS and CDR2 SASEGT. Trimming removed 5 bases at V and 0 bases at J, with 14 bases between. The CDR3 DNA reads TGTGCCAGCAGTCAAAACTACATTGGCTCCTACGAGCAGTACTTC. It specifies CASSQNYIGSYEQYF.

In this sample, this clone turned up a few times. The rearrangement joins TRBV9 to TRBJ2-3; D is perhaps TRBD2 (5 bases). Trimming took 2 bases from V and 2 from J, leaving 12 bases between them. The CDR3 runs to 15 residues. From germline, CDR1 is SGDLS and CDR2 YYNGEE. The CDR3 bases are TGTGCCAGCAGCGTCAGCGGAACCCCCACAGATACGCAGTATTTT. Translating gives CASSVSGTPTDTQYF.

The rearrangement links TRBV13 to TRBJ2-7; 7 bases align to TRBD1. The CDR3 sequence is 17 residues long. The germline CDR1 and CDR2 sequences are PRHDT and FYEKMQ (reference sequence). Trimming cost V 5 bases and J 2 bases; bases outside gene matches: 15. CDR3 region: CASSARDSPSDAYEQYF. In DNA, the CDR3 is TGTGCCAGCAGCGCCAGGGACAGTCCTTCGGATGCCTACGAGCAGTACTTC.

This chain joins TRBV21-1 and TRBJ2-5; the table's D gene call, TRBD2, was not cross checked with the DNA. TRBV21-1 is given as a pseudogene. The CDR3 has 17 residues. CDR3 sequence (DNA): TGTGCCAGCAGCAAACGGCGGGAGCGGGCATCTCAAGAGACCCAGTACTTC. Translation gives CASSKRRERASQETQYF.

The V gene is TRBV7-8, the J gene TRBJ2-1; 10 bases match TRBD2. V dropped 1 base and J dropped 6; count of bases not matched to a gene: 3. This CDR3 is built from 15 residues. Per germline, CDR1 SGHVS and CDR2 FQNEAQ. CDR3 sequence reads: CASSLGLAGVNEQFF. Here the CDR3 DNA reads TGTGCCAGCAGCTTAGGGCTAGCGGGAGTCAATGAGCAGTTCTTC.

This sequence joins TRBV6-1 and TRBJ2-3; 7 positions agree with TRBD2. This CDR3 comprises 14 residues. The germline gives CDR1 MNHNS, CDR2 SASEGT. Losses at the gene ends were 9 bases for V and 3 bases for J; bases not matched to a gene: 9. The CDR3 reads CARMGGLYTDTQYF. For the CDR3, the DNA is TGTGCCAGGATGGGGGGGTTATATACAGATACGCAGTATTTT.

The rearrangement links TRBV19 to TRBJ1-1, with 10 nucleotides matching TRBD1. The CDR3 extends over 16 amino acids. Germline CDR1 reads LNHDA; CDR2 reads SQIVND (reference sequence). The trim removed 4 bases at V and 4 bases at J, leaving 9 bases unmatched. The CDR3 here is CASSSQVGQGFTEAFF. In DNA, the CDR3 is TGTGCCAGTAGTAGCCAGGTGGGACAGGGGTTCACTGAAGCTTTCTTT.